One sample yielded the 29 T cell receptor beta chains listed below, sequenced in a study of T cells in Graves' hyperthyroidism and ophthalmopathy. Template material for amplifying TCR beta CDR3 regions consisted of RNA transcripts. The HTBI set primed first-round TCR CDR3 RT-PCR. TCRdb ran MiXCR on the multiplex PCR reads and lists one entry per CDR3 protein. Found here are more than 650,000 distinct CDR3 sequences, 13% to 15% of them singletons; the top ten hold roughly 10%. Source material: blood. Receptors were obtained from a woman aged 18-29 years with Graves' hyperthyroidism.

This clonotype occurred a few times. The chain recombines TRBV4-1 with TRBJ2-5; possibly TRBD1 for D (5 bases). V dropped 1 base and J dropped 5 bases, with 11 bases sitting between them. Germline CDR1 is MGHRA and CDR2 is YSYEKL. CDR3 length equals 14 residues. CDR3 nucleotide sequence: TGCGCCAGCAGCCAAGTGGTAGGGGCCGAGACCCAGTACTTC. It codes for CASSQVVGAETQYF.

The chain has TRBV4-1 and TRBJ1-5, with 8 positions matching TRBD1. This CDR3 contains 15 residues. Trimming removed 4 bases from V and 2 bases from J; junction bases left unmatched: 4. Germline assignment: CDR1 MGHRA and CDR2 YSYEKL. The CDR3 loop is CASSRQGMGNQPQHF. The DNA for the CDR3 is TGCGCCAGCAGCCGACAGGGGATGGGCAATCAGCCCCAGCATTTT.

The sample holds many counts of this clonotype. The genes are TRBV20-1 and TRBJ2-5; 9 bases are shared with TRBD2. Losses at the gene ends were 2 bases for V and 5 bases for J; bases not matched to a gene: 12. The CDR3 runs 16 residues. CDR1 and CDR2 (germline): DFQATT, SNEGSKA (reference sequence). The CDR3 region has the DNA TGCAGTGCTAGACCCCTTTTAGCGGGAGAGGTTGAGACCCAGTACTTC. Translation gives CSARPLLAGEVETQYF.

The chain couples TRBV30 to TRBJ2-7; D is uncertain. Germline CDR1 and CDR2: GTSNPN and SVGIG (reference sequence). This CDR3 has 16 residues. Trimming left V 1 base short and J 0 bases short, with 16 bases between. The CDR3 nucleotides read TGTGCCTGGAGTGGGGGAATGAGCAAGAGCTCCTACGAGCAGTACTTC. As protein: CAWSGGMSKSSYEQYF.

In its sample, this clonotype was seen many times. V and J are TRBV12-3 or TRBV12-4 and TRBJ1-1, with no clear D. The CDR3 sequence is 14 residues long. Trimming took off 2 bases at V and 5 bases at J, with 12 bases between the two ends. This CDR3 is CASSLLVLGTEAFF. CDR3 bases: TGTGCCAGCAGTTTACTAGTCCTAGGAACTGAAGCTTTCTTT.

The chain recombines TRBV27 with TRBJ2-1; TRBD1 matches at 7 bases. The germline V gene has CDR1 MNHEY and CDR2 SMNVEV (reference sequence). V trimming: 5 bases; J trimming: 0 bases; junction bases outside the gene matches: 7. The CDR3 spans 16 residues. Here the CDR3 reads CASSRDRALSYNEQFF. DNA for the CDR3: TGTGCCAGCAGTCGCGACAGGGCCCTCTCCTACAATGAGCAGTTCTTC.

This clonotype was detected ten times or more. J is TRBJ2-1 and V is TRBV28; unclear D gene. CDR3 length equals 12 residues. Trimming stripped 3 bases from V and 7 bases from J, with 7 bases between. The germline gives CDR1 MDHEN, CDR2 SYDVKM. This CDR3 reads CASSFGPNEQFF. The CDR3 bases are TGTGCCAGCAGTTTCGGACCAAATGAGCAGTTCTTC. The full variable domain, with the rest looked up from reference TRBV28 and TRBJ2-1, is DVKVTQSSRYLVKRTGEKVFLECVQDMDHENMFWYRQDPGLGLRLIYFSYDVKMKEKGDIPEGYSVSREKKERFSLILESASTNQTSMYLCASSFGPNEQFFGPGTRLTVL.

This clonotype was detected a few times. V gene TRBV24-1 combines with J gene TRBJ2-5; tentative D call: TRBD1 (5 bases). The CDR3 has 16 residues. Germline CDR1 is KGHDR and CDR2 is SFDVKD. Trimming took 3 bases from V and 4 from J, leaving 17 bases between them. The CDR3 DNA reads TGTGCCACCAGTGATCCTACTACGACCCAGGGAGAGACCCAGTACTTC. It yields the protein CATSDPTTTQGETQYF.

The chain employs TRBV5-8 and TRBJ2-1; 11 bases map to TRBD2. Per the germline V gene, CDR1 is SGHTS and CDR2 is YDEGEE. The CDR3 consists of 16 residues. J was trimmed by 4 bases and V by 9 bases; bases with no gene match: 12. The CDR3 DNA reads TGTGCCACCGGAGACCCGGGACTAGCGGAGTACAATGAGCAGTTCTTC. This gives the protein CATGDPGLAEYNEQFF.

There are many counts of this clonotype. This chain joins TRBV12-3 or TRBV12-4 and TRBJ2-3; 9 positions match TRBD2. The V gene end was trimmed by 6 bases and the J gene end by 0 bases; junction bases not matched to a gene: 19. This CDR3 region has 20 residues. The CDR3: CASSYGTGLASFVSTDTQYF. For the CDR3, the DNA is TGTGCCAGCAGCTATGGAACTGGACTAGCGTCCTTCGTAAGCACAGATACGCAGTATTTT.

The chain links TRBV5-5 to TRBJ2-1; D ambiguous. V was clipped by 4 bases and J by 1 base, with 15 bases between them. This CDR3 has 16 amino acids. Germline CDR1 reads SGHKS; CDR2 reads YYEKEE (reference sequence). The chain's CDR3 is CASSLEHTRSYNEQFF. In DNA form, the CDR3 reads TGTGCCAGCAGCCTTGAGCACACCAGATCCTACAATGAGCAGTTCTTC. Combining the CDR3 with reference TRBV5-5 and TRBJ2-1 gives the whole variable domain DAGVTQSPTHLIKTRGQQVTLRCSPISGHKSVSWYQQVLGQGPQFIFQYYEKEERGRGNFPDRFSARQFPNYSSELNVNALLLGDSALYLCASSLEHTRSYNEQFFGPGTRLTVL.

This clonotype occurred many times. This chain connects TRBV12-3 or TRBV12-4 to TRBJ1-5; tentative D call: TRBD1 (6 bases). The CDR3 has 18 residues. V was cut by 5 bases and J by 8 bases, with 28 bases left in between. The CDR3 nucleotides are TGTGCCAGCAGTCACAGTCCGAAGACAGGTACCGAGGGAAAGCCCCAGCATTTT. Its protein is CASSHSPKTGTEGKPQHF.

This clonotype was observed many times. The genes are TRBV18 and TRBJ1-4, with 7 nucleotides matching TRBD1. This CDR3 contains 14 residues. Germline values: CDR1 KGHSH, CDR2 LQKENI. V was clipped by 6 bases and J by 7 bases; unmatched bases: 8. The chain's CDR3 is CASSPPGGREKLFF. Here the CDR3 DNA reads TGTGCCAGCTCGCCTCCAGGGGGACGTGAAAAACTGTTTTTT.

The chain uses TRBV28 and TRBJ2-3; no reliable D call. Germline CDR1 reads MDHEN; CDR2 reads SYDVKM. Trimming stripped 6 bases from V and 8 bases from J, with 18 bases between. The length of the CDR3 is 14 residues. CDR3 coding DNA: TGTGCCAGCAGCCTTCTCACCCATCTAGGTACGCAGTATTTT. Translation: CASSLLTHLGTQYF.

The table lists this clonotype with a few counts. This sequence joins TRBV25-1 and TRBJ2-7; no clear D. Germline CDR1 is MGHDK and CDR2 is SYGVNS. Trimming cost V 4 bases and J 7 bases, with 14 bases left between them. The CDR3 runs 13 residues. The CDR3 loop is CASSAPTSSEQYF. CDR3 DNA: TGTGCCAGCAGTGCCCCGACCAGCTCGGAGCAGTACTTC.

This clonotype was detected ten times or more. The chain has TRBV5-1 and TRBJ2-3, with a tentative D call TRBD2 (5 bases). The V and J ends lost 2 bases and 5 bases respectively, with 12 bases between them. Germline V gives CDR1 SGHRS, CDR2 YFSETQ. This CDR3 is built from 14 residues. CDR3 protein: CASSFRLSGDTQYF. The DNA for the CDR3 is TGCGCCAGCAGCTTTAGACTATCCGGAGATACGCAGTATTTT.

There are a few counts of this clonotype. The J gene is TRBJ2-7, the V gene TRBV7-2; 7 positions agree with TRBD1. Trimming took 5 bases from V and 2 from J; bases not matched to a gene: 9. The length of the CDR3 is 15 residues. Germline V gene lookup returns CDR1 SGHTA and CDR2 FQGNSA. The CDR3 sequence is CASSPSGTDPYEQYF. CDR3 nucleotides: TGTGCCAGCAGCCCCTCCGGGACAGATCCCTACGAGCAGTACTTC. Combining the CDR3 with reference TRBV7-2 and TRBJ2-7 gives the whole variable domain GAGVSQSPSNKVTEKGKDVELRCDPISGHTALYWYRQSLGQGLEFLIYFQGNSAPDKSGLPSDRFSAERTGGSVSTLTIQRTQQEDSAVYLCASSPSGTDPYEQYFGPGTRLTVT.

This clonotype was counted ten times or more. The chain has TRBV7-9 and TRBJ1-5; D remains unclear. The CDR3 consists of 13 residues. V gave up 5 bases and J gave up 12 bases, with 17 bases separating them. Germline CDR1 is SEHNR and CDR2 is FQNEAQ (reference sequence). The CDR3: CASSPEGATVQHF. In DNA, the CDR3 is TGTGCCAGCAGCCCGGAGGGCGCAACAGTCCAGCATTTT. The entire variable domain, with the rest obtained from reference TRBV7-9 and TRBJ1-5, is as follows: DTGVSQNPRHKITKRGQNVTFRCDPISEHNRLYWYRQTLGQGPEFLTYFQNEAQLEKSRLLSDRFSAERPKGSFSTLEIQRTEQGDSAMYLCASSPEGATVQHFGDGTRLSIL.

This clonotype was detected many times. The CDR3 sequence is CASSPFTSGRTDTQYF. In DNA form, the CDR3 reads TGTGCCAGCAGTCCTTTCACTAGCGGGAGGACCGATACGCAGTATTTT. The chain links TRBV3-1 to TRBJ2-3; 12 bases fit TRBD2. This CDR3 region has 16 residues. V lost 6 bases, J lost 6 bases, and 10 bases stayed unmatched. CDR1 and CDR2 from the germline V gene are LGHDT and YNNKEL (reference sequence).

V is TRBV7-2 and J is TRBJ2-7; 11 nucleotides match TRBD2. V lost 1 base, J lost 6 bases, and 2 bases stayed unmatched. The CDR3 runs to 14 residues. Germline V gene lookup returns CDR1 SGHTA and CDR2 FQGNSA. The CDR3 region is CASSLELAGAEQYF. CDR3 bases: TGTGCCAGCAGCTTAGAACTAGCGGGAGCCGAGCAGTACTTC.

Only a few counts were recorded for this clonotype. The chain employs TRBV7-2 and TRBJ2-1; D is tentatively TRBD1 or TRBD2 (6 bases each). The V and J ends lost 4 bases and 2 bases respectively, with 24 bases between them. The germline V gene has CDR1 SGHTA and CDR2 FQGNSA. The CDR3 is 19 residues long. The CDR3 is CASSSLWTDRGGPYNEQFF. The CDR3 DNA follows: TGTGCCAGCAGCTCGCTTTGGACGGACCGAGGGGGGCCCTACAATGAGCAGTTCTTC. Full variable domain (remainder filled in from reference TRBV7-2 and TRBJ2-1): GAGVSQSPSNKVTEKGKDVELRCDPISGHTALYWYRQSLGQGLEFLIYFQGNSAPDKSGLPSDRFSAERTGGSVSTLTIQRTQQEDSAVYLCASSSLWTDRGGPYNEQFFGPGTRLTVL.

This clonotype came up a few times. The gene calls are TRBV5-1 and TRBJ1-4; D is uncertain. V was cut by 4 bases and J by 9 bases, with 22 bases left in between. Looked up from germline, CDR1 is SGHRS and CDR2 is YFSETQ. The CDR3 runs 16 residues. The CDR3 region has the DNA TGCGCCAGCAGCCCTTCTCTGGGCGACGTAATGAAAAAACTGTTTTTT. Translation: CASSPSLGDVMKKLFF. The full variable domain, its missing parts supplied by reference TRBV5-1 and TRBJ1-4, is KAGVTQTPRYLIKTRGQQVTLSCSPISGHRSVSWYQQTPGQGLQFLFEYFSETQRNKGNFPGRFSGRQFSNSRSEMNVSTLELGDSALYLCASSPSLGDVMKKLFFGSGTQLSVL.

This clonotype was detected ten times or more. The chain employs TRBV29-1 and TRBJ1-1; possibly TRBD1 for D (6 bases). Germline V gives CDR1 SQVTM, CDR2 ANQGSEA. The V gene lost 7 bases and the J gene lost 0 bases, with 9 bases spanning the gap. The CDR3 extends over 12 amino acids. CDR3 sequence (DNA): TGCAGCGCCAGGACAGTGAACACTGAAGCTTTCTTT. It encodes CSARTVNTEAFF. Full variable domain (remainder filled in from reference TRBV29-1 and TRBJ1-1): SAVISQKPSRDICQRGTSLTIQCQVDSQVTMMFWYRQQPGQSLTLIATANQGSEATYESGFVIDKFPISRPNLTFSTLTVSNMSPEDSSIYLCSARTVNTEAFFGQGTRLTVV.

This clonotype was detected many times. The V gene is TRBV28, the J gene TRBJ2-1; 8 bases match TRBD1. V was clipped by 4 bases and J by 7 bases; unmatched bases: 9. From germline, CDR1 is MDHEN and CDR2 SYDVKM. The length of the CDR3 is 15 residues. The DNA of the CDR3 is TGTGCCAGCAGTTATTCAGGGACAGGACGTAATGAGCAGTTCTTC. This codes for CASSYSGTGRNEQFF.

In this sample, this clonotype turned up many times. The V gene is TRBV30, the J gene TRBJ2-1; 8 positions match TRBD2. The germline gives CDR1 GTSNPN, CDR2 SVGIG (reference sequence). The CDR3 length is 16 residues. The J segment lost 6 bases and the V segment lost 5 bases, leaving 15 bases of the junction unmatched. The CDR3 region is CAWVAHSGIQSNEQFF. CDR3 nucleotide sequence: TGTGCCTGGGTTGCGCATAGCGGGATACAGTCCAATGAGCAGTTCTTC. The full variable domain, its missing parts supplied by reference TRBV30 and TRBJ2-1, is SQTIHQWPATLVQPVGSPLSLECTVEGTSNPNLYWYRQAAGRGLQLLFYSVGIGQISSEVPQNLSASRPQDRQFILSSKKLLLSDSGFYLCAWVAHSGIQSNEQFFGPGTRLTVL.

This clonotype was observed a few times. V and J are TRBV9 and TRBJ2-7; D possibly corresponds to TRBD1 (5 bases). Germline assignment: CDR1 SGDLS and CDR2 YYNGEE. V lost 0 bases and J 4 bases, leaving 17 bases between the germline ends. The CDR3 has 16 residues. CDR3 loop: CASSVGGGQEIYEQYF. In DNA, the CDR3 is TGTGCCAGCAGCGTAGGGGGCGGCCAAGAGATATACGAGCAGTACTTC.

This clonotype showed up many times. V usage is TRBV12-3 or TRBV12-4 and J usage is TRBJ2-5; perhaps D is TRBD1 or TRBD2 (6 bases each). Trimming took 5 bases from V and 9 from J, leaving 19 bases between them. The CDR3 sequence is 14 residues long. CDR3 residues: CASSPDRIPGAQYF. In DNA form, the CDR3 reads TGTGCCAGCAGTCCCGACAGGATCCCGGGGGCCCAGTACTTC.

The chain combines TRBV28 with TRBJ2-5; D may be TRBD1 (5 bases). This CDR3 has 15 amino acids. V was shortened by 5 bases and J by 5 bases, with 18 bases between the two germline ends. Germline CDR1 is MDHEN and CDR2 is SYDVKM. As DNA, the CDR3 is TGTGCCAGCAGTCACCCTTCAGGGTACGGGGAGACCCAGTACTTC. It encodes CASSHPSGYGETQYF.

This clonotype was observed many times. The V gene is TRBV20-1, the J gene TRBJ2-3; D remains unclear. V was trimmed by 6 bases and J by 1 base, leaving 17 bases between them. The CDR3 extends over 15 amino acids. The germline CDR1 and CDR2 sequences are DFQATT and SNEGSKA (reference sequence). CDR3 residues: CSAPLPGPGTDTQYF. Written as DNA, the CDR3 is TGCAGTGCCCCCCTCCCCGGGCCGGGCACAGATACGCAGTATTTT.